This entry is about one T cell receptor beta chain. Its antigen specificity is not known. Being one base from a much bigger clone, this may be a read error. These data belong to a study of T cells in Graves' hyperthyroidism and ophthalmopathy (dated 2019 in TCRdb). Context from the whole study: Peripheral blood samples were taken at the time of initial diagnosis, prior to any treatment. A discovery cohort of roughly 100 patients, 43 with Graves' ophthalmopathy and 55 to 60 with stable Graves' hyperthyroidism, was used to find distinguishing TCR V-J signatures. Prospective prediction of ophthalmopathy was tested in an independent validation cohort of fewer than 20 hyperthyroidism patients and some 17 patients who later progressed to ophthalmopathy. The approximately 100 discovery patients were randomly split 7:3 into training and test sets. The study also compared thyroid tissue and blood T-cell repertoires from about six Graves' hyperthyroidism patients. After sampling, hyperthyroidism patients received methimazole starting at 30 mg daily, and ophthalmopathy patients received high-dose intravenous methylprednisolone. TCR Vbeta CDR3 sequencing of roughly 140 peripheral blood samples (43 ophthalmopathy, 75 to 80 hyperthyroidism and around 17 progressor patients) is reported in the paper.

Overall study results and their limits: A 13 V-J signature model separated ophthalmopathy from stable hyperthyroidism, with around 90% sensitivity and roughly 81% specificity in cross-validation and 80%/75% in testing. Sample size was not statistically predetermined, and investigators were not blinded to group allocation. Most expanded thyroid clonotypes (frequency above 0.001) were also found in blood, which suggests that blood repertoires may mirror thyroid immune responses. During validation, the model predicted progression to ophthalmopathy a median of about 5.9 months ahead of onset, with approximately 71% sensitivity and 72% to 85% specificity.

The CDR3, from cysteine to phenylalanine, totals 15 residues. Only the CDR3 part of the read is kept: 45 bases, read in frame from the first base. CDR1 and CDR2 are read off the germline V gene as SQVTM and ANQGSEA. In the ophthalmopathy patients, disease was moderately to severely active, with a Clinical Activity Score of 3 or more, a NOSPECS grade of 4 or more, and a duration of less than 3 months. Any patient with an uncontrolled infection, another autoimmune disease, pregnancy or lactation was excluded. Diagnoses were established on the basis of clinical symptoms, serum thyroxine and TRAb, thyroid ultrasound, and orbital computed tomography. Ficoll-Paque density gradient centrifugation was used to isolate PBMCs from 10 ml of fresh peripheral blood. Trizol reagent was used to extract total RNA, and RNA quality was then checked on an Agilent 2100 Bioanalyzer. Amplification of TCR beta CDR3 regions was carried out from RNA transcripts. For the first round of RT-PCR on the TCR CDR3, the HTBI primer set was used together with the Qiagen OneStep RT-PCR kit. The libraries were constructed in a second round of multiplex PCR and then size-selected and purified. Paired-end sequencing of the libraries was performed with 100 bp reads on an Illumina HiSeq2000. The authors' pipeline ran thus. SOAPnuke was used to process the raw data, throwing out any read that contained adapters or uncalled bases, had a mean Phred below 15, or lacked an exact constant-primer or identifier match. High-quality paired reads were merged with COPE v1.2.5, and unique nucleotide sequences were defined as clonotypes. MiTCR v1.1 was used to align the clonotypes against IMGT TRBV, TRBD and TRBJ reference segments. The analysis included only V-J combinations with a frequency above 0.0001, which together covered over 98% of the repertoires. The TCS score was defined as the ratio of F50 (clonal expansion) to E x V (chaos), calculated using BLOSUM62-based TCRdist between CDR3 peptides within each V-J. Welch's t-statistics and random forest reduced just over 500 V-J features to 13, which were used in a naive Bayes classifier (R e1071). Using fastp trimming at Q25 and MiXCR clonotype assembly, TCRdb reanalyzed the public sequencing data and kept in-frame beta chains. Each CDR3 protein gets just one entry, which takes the most common genes and DNA from the rows behind it. The V and J calls were not made by the authors but by TCRdb's processing. The table for this sample lists under 350,000 distinct CDR3 sequences; around 15% of them were counted only once. The top ten hold about 50% of the sample.

The TCR was taken from a woman aged 60-75 years with Graves' ophthalmopathy. Recombination joined TRBV29-1 with TRBJ2-7; D gene: possibly TRBD2, on 5 matching bases. Sequences were obtained from blood. Read as DNA, the sequence is TGCAGCGTTAAAGATTTTGTTTCCGGGGAGTACGAGCAGTACTTC. Its translation reads: CSVKDFVSGEYEQYF.